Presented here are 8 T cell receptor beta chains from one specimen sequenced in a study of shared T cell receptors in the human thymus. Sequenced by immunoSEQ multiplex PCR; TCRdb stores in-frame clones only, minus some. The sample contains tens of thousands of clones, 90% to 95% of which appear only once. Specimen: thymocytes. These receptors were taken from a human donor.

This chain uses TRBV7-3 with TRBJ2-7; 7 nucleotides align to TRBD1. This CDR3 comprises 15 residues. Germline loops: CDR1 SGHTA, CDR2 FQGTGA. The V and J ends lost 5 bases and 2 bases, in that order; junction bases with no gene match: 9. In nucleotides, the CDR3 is TGTGCCAGCAGCCTAGCCCCGGGACAGACCTACGAGCAGTACTTC. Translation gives CASSLAPGQTYEQYF. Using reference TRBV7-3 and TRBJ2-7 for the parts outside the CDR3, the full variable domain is GAGVSQTPSNKVTEKGKYVELRCDPISGHTALYWYRQSLGQGPEFLIYFQGTGAADDSGLPNDRFFAVRPEGSVSTLKIQRTERGDSAVYLCASSLAPGQTYEQYFGPGTRLTVT.

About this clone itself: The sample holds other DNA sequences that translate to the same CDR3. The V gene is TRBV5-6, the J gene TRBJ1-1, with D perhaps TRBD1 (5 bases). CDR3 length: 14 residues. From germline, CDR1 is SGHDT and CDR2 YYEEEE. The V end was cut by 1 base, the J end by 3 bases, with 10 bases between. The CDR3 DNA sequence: TGTGCCAGCAGCTTGACAACGGGGGACACTGAAGCTTTCTTT. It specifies CASSLTTGDTEAFF.

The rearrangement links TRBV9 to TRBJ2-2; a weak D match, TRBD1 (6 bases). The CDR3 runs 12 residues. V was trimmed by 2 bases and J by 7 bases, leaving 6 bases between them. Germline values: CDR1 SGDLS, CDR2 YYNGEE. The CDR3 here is CASSVRGGELFF. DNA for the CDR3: TGTGCCAGCAGCGTCAGGGGCGGGGAGCTGTTTTTT.

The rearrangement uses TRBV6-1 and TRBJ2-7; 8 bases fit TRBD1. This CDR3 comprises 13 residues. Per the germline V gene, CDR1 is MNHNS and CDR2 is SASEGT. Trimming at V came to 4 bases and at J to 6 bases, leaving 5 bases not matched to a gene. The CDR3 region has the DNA TGTGCCAGCAGTGGAGGACAGGGCTCCGAGCAGTACTTC. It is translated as CASSGGQGSEQYF.

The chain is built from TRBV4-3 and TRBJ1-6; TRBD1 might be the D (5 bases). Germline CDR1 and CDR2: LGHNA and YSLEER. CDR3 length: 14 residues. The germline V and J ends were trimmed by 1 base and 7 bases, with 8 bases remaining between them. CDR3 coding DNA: TGCGCCAGCAGCCAAGCTGGGGGAAATTCACCCCTCCACTTT. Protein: CASSQAGGNSPLHF.

The CDR3 DNA follows: TGTGCCATCAGTGAGTCGAAGACTCGGCTCTATGGCTACACCTTC. Its translation: CAISESKTRLYGYTF. This rearrangement joins TRBV10-3 to TRBJ1-2; D is unclear. Trimming removed 0 bases at V and 4 bases at J, with 12 bases between. Looked up from germline, CDR1 is ENHRY and CDR2 is SYGVKD. The CDR3 is made up of 15 amino acids.

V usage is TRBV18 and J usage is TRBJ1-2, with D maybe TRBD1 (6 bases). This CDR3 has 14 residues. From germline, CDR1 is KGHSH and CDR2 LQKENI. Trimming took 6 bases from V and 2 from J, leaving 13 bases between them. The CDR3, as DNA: TGTGCCAGCTCCCGCAGGGGAACAAACTATGGCTACACCTTC. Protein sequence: CASSRRGTNYGYTF.

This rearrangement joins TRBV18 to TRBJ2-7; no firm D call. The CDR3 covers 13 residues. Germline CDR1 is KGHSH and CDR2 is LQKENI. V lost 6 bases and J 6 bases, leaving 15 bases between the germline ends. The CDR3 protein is CASSLGPRREQYF. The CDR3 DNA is TGTGCCAGCTCCCTCGGACCTAGGCGCGAGCAGTACTTC.